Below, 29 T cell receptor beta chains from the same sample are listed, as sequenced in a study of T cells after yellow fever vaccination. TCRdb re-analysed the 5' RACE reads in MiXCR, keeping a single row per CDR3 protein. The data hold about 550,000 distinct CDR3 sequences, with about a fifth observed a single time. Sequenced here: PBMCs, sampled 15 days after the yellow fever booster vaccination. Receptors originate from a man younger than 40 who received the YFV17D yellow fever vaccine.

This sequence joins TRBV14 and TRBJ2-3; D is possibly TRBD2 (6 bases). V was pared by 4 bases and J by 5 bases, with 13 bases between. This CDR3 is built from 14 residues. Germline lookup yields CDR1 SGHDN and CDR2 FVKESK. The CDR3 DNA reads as TGTGCCAGCAGCCCCTCGTACGGGGGAGATACGCAGTATTTT. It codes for CASSPSYGGDTQYF.

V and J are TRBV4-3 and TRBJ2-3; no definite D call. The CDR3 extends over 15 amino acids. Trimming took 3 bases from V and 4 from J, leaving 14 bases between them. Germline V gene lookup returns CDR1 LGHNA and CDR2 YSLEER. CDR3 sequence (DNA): TGCGCCAGCAGCCAGCGCGTCGTCGGTTCAGATACGCAGTATTTT. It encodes CASSQRVVGSDTQYF.

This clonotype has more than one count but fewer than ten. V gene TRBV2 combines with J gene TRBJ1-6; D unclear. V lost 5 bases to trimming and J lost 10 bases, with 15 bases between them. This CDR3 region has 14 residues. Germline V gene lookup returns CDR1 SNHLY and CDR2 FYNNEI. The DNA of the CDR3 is TGTGCCAGCAGTCCCGTCAGTTCTGGGTCACCCCTCCACTTT. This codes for CASSPVSSGSPLHF.

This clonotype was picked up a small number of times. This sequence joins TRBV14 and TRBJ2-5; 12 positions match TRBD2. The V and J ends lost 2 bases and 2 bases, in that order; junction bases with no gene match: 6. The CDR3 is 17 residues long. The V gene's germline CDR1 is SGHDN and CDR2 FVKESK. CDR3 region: CASSQFPGTSGQETQYF. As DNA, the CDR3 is TGTGCCAGCAGCCAATTCCCAGGGACTAGCGGGCAAGAGACCCAGTACTTC.

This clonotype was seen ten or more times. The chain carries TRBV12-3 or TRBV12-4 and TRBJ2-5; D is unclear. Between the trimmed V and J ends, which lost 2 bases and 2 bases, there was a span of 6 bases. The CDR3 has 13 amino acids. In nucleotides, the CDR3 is TGTGCCAGCAGTTTAACCAGACAAGAGACCCAGTACTTC. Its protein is CASSLTRQETQYF.

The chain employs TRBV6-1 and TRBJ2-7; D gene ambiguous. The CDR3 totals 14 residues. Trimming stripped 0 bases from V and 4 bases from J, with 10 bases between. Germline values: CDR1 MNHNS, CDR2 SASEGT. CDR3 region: CASSEAGSRYEQYF. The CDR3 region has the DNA TGTGCCAGCAGTGAAGCAGGCAGTCGGTACGAGCAGTACTTC.

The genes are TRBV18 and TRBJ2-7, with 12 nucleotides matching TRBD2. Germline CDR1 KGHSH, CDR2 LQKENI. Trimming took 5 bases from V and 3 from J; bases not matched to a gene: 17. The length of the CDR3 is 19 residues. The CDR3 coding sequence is TGTGCCAGCTCATCCACGAATGTGACTAGCGGGAGACGGGTCTACGAGCAGTACTTC. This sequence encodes CASSSTNVTSGRRVYEQYF.

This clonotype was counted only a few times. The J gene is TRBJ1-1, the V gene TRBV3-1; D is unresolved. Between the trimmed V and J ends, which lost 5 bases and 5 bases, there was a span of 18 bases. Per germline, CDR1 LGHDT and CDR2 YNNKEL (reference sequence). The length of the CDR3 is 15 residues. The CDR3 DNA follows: TGTGCCAGCAGCTTCGAGGGCCTCGGCGGGACTGAAGCTTTCTTT. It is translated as CASSFEGLGGTEAFF.

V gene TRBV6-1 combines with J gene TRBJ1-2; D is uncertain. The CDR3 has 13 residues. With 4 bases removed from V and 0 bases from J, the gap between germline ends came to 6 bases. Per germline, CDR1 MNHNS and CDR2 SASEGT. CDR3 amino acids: CASSVGPNYGYTF. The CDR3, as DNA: TGTGCCAGCAGTGTCGGACCTAACTATGGCTACACCTTC.

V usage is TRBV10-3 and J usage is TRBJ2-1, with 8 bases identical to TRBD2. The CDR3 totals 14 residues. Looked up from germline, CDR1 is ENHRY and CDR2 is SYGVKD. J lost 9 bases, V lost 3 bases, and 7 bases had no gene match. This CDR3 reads CAISDVAGSIEQFF. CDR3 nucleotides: TGTGCCATCAGTGATGTAGCGGGGAGCATTGAGCAGTTCTTC.

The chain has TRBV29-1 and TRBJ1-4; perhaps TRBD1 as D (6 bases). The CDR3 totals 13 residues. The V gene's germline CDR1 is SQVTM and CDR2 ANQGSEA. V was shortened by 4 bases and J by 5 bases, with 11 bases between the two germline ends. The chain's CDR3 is CSVVGQGNEKLFF. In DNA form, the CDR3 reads TGCAGCGTTGTGGGGCAGGGGAATGAAAAACTGTTTTTT.

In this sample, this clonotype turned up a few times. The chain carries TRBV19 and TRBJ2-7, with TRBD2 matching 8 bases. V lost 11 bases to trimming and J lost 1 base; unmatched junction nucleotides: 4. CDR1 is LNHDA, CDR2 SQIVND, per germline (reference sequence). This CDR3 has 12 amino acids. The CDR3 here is CASGGGSYEQYF. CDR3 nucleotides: TGTGCCTCCGGGGGGGGATCCTACGAGCAGTACTTC.

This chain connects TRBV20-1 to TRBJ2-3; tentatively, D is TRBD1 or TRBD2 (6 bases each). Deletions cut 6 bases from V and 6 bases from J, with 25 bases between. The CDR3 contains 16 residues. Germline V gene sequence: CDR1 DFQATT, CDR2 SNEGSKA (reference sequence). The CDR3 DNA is TGCAGTGCCAGCCTGGGGGCCGGGAGCGTAGAGGATACGCAGTATTTT. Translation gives CSASLGAGSVEDTQYF.

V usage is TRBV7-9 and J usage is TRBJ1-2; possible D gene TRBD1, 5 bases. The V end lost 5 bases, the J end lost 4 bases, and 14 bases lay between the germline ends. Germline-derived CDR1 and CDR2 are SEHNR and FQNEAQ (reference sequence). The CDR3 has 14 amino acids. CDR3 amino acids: CASSLPGHSYGYTF. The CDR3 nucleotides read TGTGCCAGCAGCCTCCCAGGGCATAGCTATGGCTACACCTTC.

The CDR3 loop reads CASSEDSATNEKLFF. In nucleotides, the CDR3 is TGTGCCAGCAGTGAAGATTCCGCAACTAATGAAAAACTGTTTTTT. The chain uses TRBV2 and TRBJ1-4; D gene ambiguous. This CDR3 is built from 15 residues. The germline V gene encodes CDR1 SNHLY and CDR2 FYNNEI. V lost 1 base, J lost 0 bases, and 6 bases lay in between.

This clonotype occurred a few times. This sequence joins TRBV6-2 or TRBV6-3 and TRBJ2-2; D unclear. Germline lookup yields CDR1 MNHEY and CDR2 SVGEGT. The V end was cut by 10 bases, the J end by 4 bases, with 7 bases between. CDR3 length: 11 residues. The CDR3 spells CATGGTGELFF. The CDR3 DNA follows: TGTGCCACCGGTGGCACCGGGGAGCTGTTTTTT.

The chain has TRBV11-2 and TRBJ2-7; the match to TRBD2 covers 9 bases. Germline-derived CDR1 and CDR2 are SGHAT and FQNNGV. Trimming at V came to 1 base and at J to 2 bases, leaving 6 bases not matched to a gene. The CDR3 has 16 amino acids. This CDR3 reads CASSLGLAEGTYEQYF. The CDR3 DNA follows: TGTGCCAGCAGCTTAGGACTAGCGGAAGGCACCTACGAGCAGTACTTC. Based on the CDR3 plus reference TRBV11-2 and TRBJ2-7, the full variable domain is EAGVAQSPRYKIIEKRQSVAFWCNPISGHATLYWYQQILGQGPKLLIQFQNNGVVDDSQLPKDRFSAERLKGVDSTLKIQPAKLEDSAVYLCASSLGLAEGTYEQYFGPGTRLTVT.

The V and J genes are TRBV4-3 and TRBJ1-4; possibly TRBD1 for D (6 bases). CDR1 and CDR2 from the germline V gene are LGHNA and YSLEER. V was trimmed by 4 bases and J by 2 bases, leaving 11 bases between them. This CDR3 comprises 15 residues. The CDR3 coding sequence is TGCGCCAGCAGCCCGAGGGGGGTCACTAATGAAAAACTGTTTTTT. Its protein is CASSPRGVTNEKLFF.

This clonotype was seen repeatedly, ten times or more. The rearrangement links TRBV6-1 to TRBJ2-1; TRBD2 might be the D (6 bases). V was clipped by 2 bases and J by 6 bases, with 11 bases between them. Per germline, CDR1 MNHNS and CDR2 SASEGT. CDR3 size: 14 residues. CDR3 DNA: TGTGCCAGCAGTGAAATTGTGGGGGGCAATGAGCAGTTCTTC. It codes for CASSEIVGGNEQFF.

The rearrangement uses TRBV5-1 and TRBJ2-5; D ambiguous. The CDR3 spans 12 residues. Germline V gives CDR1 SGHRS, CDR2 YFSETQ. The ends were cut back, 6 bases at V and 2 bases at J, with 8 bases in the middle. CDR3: CASMGGQETQYF. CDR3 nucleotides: TGCGCCAGCATGGGCGGACAAGAGACCCAGTACTTC.

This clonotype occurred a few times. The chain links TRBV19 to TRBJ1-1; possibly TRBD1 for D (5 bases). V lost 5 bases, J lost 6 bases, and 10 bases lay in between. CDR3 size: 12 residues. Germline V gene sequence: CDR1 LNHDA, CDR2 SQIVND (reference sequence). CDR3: CASSPYRSEAFF. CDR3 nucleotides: TGTGCCAGTAGTCCATACAGGTCTGAAGCTTTCTTT.

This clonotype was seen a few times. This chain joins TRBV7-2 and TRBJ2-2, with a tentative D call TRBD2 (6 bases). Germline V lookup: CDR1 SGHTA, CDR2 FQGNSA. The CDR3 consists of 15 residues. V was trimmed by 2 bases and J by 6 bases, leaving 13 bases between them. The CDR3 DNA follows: TGTGCCAGCAGCTTAACGGCAGGGAGGTCCGGGGAGCTGTTTTTT. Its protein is CASSLTAGRSGELFF. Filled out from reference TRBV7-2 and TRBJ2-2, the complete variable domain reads GAGVSQSPSNKVTEKGKDVELRCDPISGHTALYWYRQSLGQGLEFLIYFQGNSAPDKSGLPSDRFSAERTGGSVSTLTIQRTQQEDSAVYLCASSLTAGRSGELFFGEGSRLTVL.

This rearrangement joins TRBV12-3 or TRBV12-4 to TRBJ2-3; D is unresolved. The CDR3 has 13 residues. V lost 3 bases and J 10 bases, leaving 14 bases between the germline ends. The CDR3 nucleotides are TGTGCCAGCAGTTTTCGGAGCCCAAGTGCGCAGTATTTT. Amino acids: CASSFRSPSAQYF.

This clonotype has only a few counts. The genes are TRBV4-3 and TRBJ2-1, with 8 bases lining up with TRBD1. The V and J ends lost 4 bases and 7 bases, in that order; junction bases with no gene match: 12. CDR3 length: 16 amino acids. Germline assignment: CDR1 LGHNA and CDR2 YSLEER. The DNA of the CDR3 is TGCGCCAGCAGCCCTCTCGGAACAGGGGGAGAGAATGAGCAGTTCTTC. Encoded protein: CASSPLGTGGENEQFF.

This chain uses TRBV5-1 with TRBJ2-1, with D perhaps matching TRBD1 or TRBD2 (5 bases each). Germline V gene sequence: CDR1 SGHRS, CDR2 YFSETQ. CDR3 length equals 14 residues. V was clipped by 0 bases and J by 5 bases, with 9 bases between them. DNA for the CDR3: TGCGCCAGCAGCTTGGGGGACCAAAACAATGAGCAGTTCTTC. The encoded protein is CASSLGDQNNEQFF.

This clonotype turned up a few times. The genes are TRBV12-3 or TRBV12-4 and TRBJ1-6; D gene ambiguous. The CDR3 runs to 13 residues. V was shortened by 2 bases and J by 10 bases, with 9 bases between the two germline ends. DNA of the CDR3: TGTGCCAGCAGTTTAACGGGTGGGTCACCCCTCCACTTT. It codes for CASSLTGGSPLHF.

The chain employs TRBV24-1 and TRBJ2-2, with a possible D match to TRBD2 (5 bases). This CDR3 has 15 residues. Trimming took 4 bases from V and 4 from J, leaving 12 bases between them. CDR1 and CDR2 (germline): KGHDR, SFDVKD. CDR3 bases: TGTGCCACCAGTGAACTAGGGTCTACCACCGGGGAGCTGTTTTTT. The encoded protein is CATSELGSTTGELFF.

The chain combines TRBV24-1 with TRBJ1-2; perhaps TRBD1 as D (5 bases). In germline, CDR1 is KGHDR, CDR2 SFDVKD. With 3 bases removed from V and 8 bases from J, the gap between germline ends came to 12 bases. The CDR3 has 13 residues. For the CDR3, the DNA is TGTGCCACCAGTGATCAACCCGGGACGGGCTACACCTTC. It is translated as CATSDQPGTGYTF.

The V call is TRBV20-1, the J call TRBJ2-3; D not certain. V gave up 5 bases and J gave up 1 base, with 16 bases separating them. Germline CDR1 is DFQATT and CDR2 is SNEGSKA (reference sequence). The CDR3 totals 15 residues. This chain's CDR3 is CSAGPPSEGTDTQYF. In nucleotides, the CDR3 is TGCAGTGCTGGGCCGCCATCAGAGGGCACAGATACGCAGTATTTT.